This T cell receptor (beta chain) was found in a study of persistence of HIV-infected CD4 T cells. Of note for this clone: What it recognizes is unknown.

The stimulus was lysate of CMV-infected fibroblasts, about 11 ug/mL. CD40L/CD69 double-negative CD45RO-high memory CD4+ T cells were collected. Sequencing used immunoSEQ version 4 in survey mode. Each sample used up to roughly 1 ug genomic DNA diluted to around 9.5 ng/uL. Assay used: immunoSEQ multiplex PCR; TCRdb lists only in-frame clones, some missing. The data show fewer than 40,000 clones, 82% seen once. This CDR3 spans 12 amino acids. V lost 4 bases to trimming and J lost 7 bases, with 11 bases between them. Germline V gene lookup returns CDR1 MNHEY and CDR2 SVGEGT. V gene TRBV6-2 or TRBV6-3 combines with J gene TRBJ2-7; D uncertain. The clonotype comes from an adult man with HIV who was CMV-seropositive. Here the sequenced sample was CD4+ T cells sorted from PBMCs after approximately 20-hour stimulation, taken from a patient who received antiretroviral therapy. Here the CDR3 reads CASSSTVTEQYF. CDR3 nucleotide sequence: TGTGCCAGCAGTTCGACCGTCACTGAGCAGTACTTC.